This entry lists 13 T cell receptor beta chains sequenced from one sample in a study of cytomegalovirus exposure and HLA in healthy donors. With 60 Vbeta and 13 Jbeta primers, the PCR was carried out. Assay used: immunoSEQ multiplex PCR; TCRdb lists only in-frame clones, some missing. The data show some 130,000 clones, around three quarters seen once. The sample was PBMCs. These receptors were collected from a male donor in good health and CMV-seropositive.

The chain carries TRBV7-2 and TRBJ1-2; 11 bases agree with TRBD1. Germline V CDR1 and CDR2: SGHTA, FQGNSA. The CDR3 has 14 amino acids. Trimming cost V 5 bases and J 12 bases; bases outside gene matches: 11. The CDR3 loop reads CASSPDRGRGPDTF. The CDR3, as DNA: TGTGCCAGCAGCCCGGACAGGGGGCGGGGGCCTGACACCTTC.

This clone was seen a single time. The CDR3 DNA sequence: TGTGCCAGCAGTCCTTCGGACAGGCGCACTGAAGCTTTCTTT. Its translation is CASSPSDRRTEAFF. The V gene is TRBV28, the J gene TRBJ1-1; 7 bases map to TRBD1. This CDR3 region has 14 residues. Germline values: CDR1 MDHEN, CDR2 SYDVKM. With 5 bases clipped from V and 4 bases from J, the junction kept 7 bases outside the gene matches.

Within the sample, this clone is medium-sized. This chain uses TRBV11-1 with TRBJ2-3; 8 bases fit TRBD1. CDR3 size: 15 residues. CDR1 and CDR2 (germline): SGHAT, FQDESV (reference sequence). J lost 4 bases, V lost 3 bases, and 6 bases had no gene match. The CDR3 DNA reads TGTGCCAGCAGCTTGGGATCAGGGGGCCCAGATACGCAGTATTTT. Residues: CASSLGSGGPDTQYF. Full variable domain (rest looked up from reference TRBV11-1 and TRBJ2-3): EAEVAQSPRYKITEKSQAVAFWCDPISGHATLYWYRQILGQGPELLVQFQDESVVDDSQLPKDRFSAERLKGVDSTLKIQPAELGDSAMYLCASSLGSGGPDTQYFGPGTRLTVL.

V usage is TRBV5-1 and J usage is TRBJ1-5; 9 bases agree with TRBD1. The germline V gene encodes CDR1 SGHRS and CDR2 YFSETQ. J gave up 4 bases and V 3 bases, and 8 bases lay outside the gene matches. This CDR3 has 16 residues. For the CDR3, the DNA is TGCGCCAGCAGCTGGGGACAGGGAAGAGTAAATCAGCCCCAGCATTTT. Protein product: CASSWGQGRVNQPQHF.

The chain is built from TRBV29-1 and TRBJ2-1, with D perhaps TRBD1 (6 bases). Per the germline V gene, CDR1 is SQVTM and CDR2 is ANQGSEA. This CDR3 comprises 12 residues. V lost 7 bases to trimming and J lost 10 bases, with 17 bases between them. The CDR3 spells CSANHGTREQFF. The CDR3 nucleotides read TGCAGCGCCAACCACGGGACAAGGGAGCAGTTCTTC.

This rearrangement joins TRBV2 to TRBJ1-1, with D possibly being TRBD1 (6 bases). In germline, CDR1 is SNHLY, CDR2 FYNNEI. There are 13 residues in the CDR3. The ends were cut back, 4 bases at V and 6 bases at J, with 12 bases in the middle. CDR3 nucleotide sequence: TGTGCCAGCAGTGTTTACAGGGAAGCTGAAGCTTTCTTT. It translates to CASSVYREAEAFF. Supplemented by reference TRBV2 and TRBJ1-1, the full variable domain reads EPEVTQTPSHQVTQMGQEVILRCVPISNHLYFYWYRQILGQKVEFLVSFYNNEISEKSEIFDDQFSVERPDGSNFTLKIRSTKLEDSAMYFCASSVYREAEAFFGQGTRLTVV.

This clone was seen once. The J gene is TRBJ2-7, the V gene TRBV7-2; the match to TRBD2 covers 13 bases. CDR1 and CDR2 (germline): SGHTA, FQGNSA. The length of the CDR3 is 15 residues. V shed 5 bases, J shed 6 bases, and the junction held 7 bases outside the gene matches. The CDR3 DNA sequence: TGTGCCAGCAGCCCTCGACTAGCGGGAGGAGTCGAGCAGTACTTC. This codes for CASSPRLAGGVEQYF.

V and J are TRBV7-2 and TRBJ2-5, with 10 positions matching TRBD2. Gene TRBJ2-7 matches the end of the DNA better, so the J call may be wrong. Germline assignment: CDR1 SGHTA and CDR2 FQGNSA. The CDR3 is 16 amino acids. CDR3 coding DNA: TGTGCCAGCAGCAGATTCGTAGCGGGAGGCTCCTACGAGCAGTACTTC. It is translated as CASSRFVAGGSYEQYF.

The J gene is TRBJ2-2, the V gene TRBV27; weak D call: TRBD2 (5 bases). The CDR3 is made up of 17 amino acids. The ends were cut back, 4 bases at V and 3 bases at J, with 18 bases in the middle. CDR1 is MNHEY and CDR2 is SMNVEV in the germline V gene (reference sequence). The CDR3 sequence: CASSSGDGEGDTGELFF. DNA for the CDR3: TGTGCCAGCAGTTCAGGTGACGGGGAAGGAGACACCGGGGAGCTGTTTTTT.

The rearrangement joins TRBV5-6 to TRBJ2-5, with D uncertain. The CDR3 is 13 amino acids. Germline V gene lookup returns CDR1 SGHDT and CDR2 YYEEEE. The germline V and J ends were trimmed by 1 base and 4 bases, with 8 bases remaining between them. CDR3 residues: CASSLLQVETQYF. The CDR3 DNA sequence: TGTGCCAGCAGCTTGTTGCAGGTAGAGACCCAGTACTTC.

This clone was detected a few times. The conserved closing phenylalanine or tryptophan is absent in this CDR3, likely reflecting a read error. Because the CDR3's place on the DNA is in doubt, the DNA is left out and the CDR3 is given as listed by TCRdb. The rearrangement joins TRBV19 to TRBJ1-1; the table calls TRBD1, which could not be checked here. The CDR3 numbers 14 amino acids, ends counted. In germline, CDR1 is LNHDA, CDR2 SQIVND (reference sequence). This CDR3 reads CASNSYPGGPESFI.

The gene calls are TRBV2 and TRBJ1-2; D might be TRBD1 (5 bases). CDR1 and CDR2 (germline): SNHLY, FYNNEI. The CDR3 contains 13 residues. V lost 2 bases, J lost 8 bases, and 12 bases lay in between. The CDR3 DNA sequence: TGTGCCAGCAGTGAAAACAGGAGCCCCGGCTACACCTTC. As protein: CASSENRSPGYTF.

This clone was counted once. The genes are TRBV19 and TRBJ1-5; tentatively, D is TRBD1 (5 bases). V was cut by 11 bases and J by 4 bases, with 15 bases left in between. CDR3 size: 13 residues. Germline V gene sequence: CDR1 LNHDA, CDR2 SQIVND (reference sequence). CDR3 bases: TGTGCCGGGTCCCGACAGCCGAATCAGCCCCAGCATTTT. Its protein is CAGSRQPNQPQHF.